This TCR beta chain appears in the sequencing data of a study of T cell changes during pregnancy in multiple sclerosis. The CDR3 is 11 residues long. Trimming left V 5 bases short and J 5 bases short, with 7 bases between. Germline V gene sequence: CDR1 SGHAT, CDR2 FQNNGV. Clones were sequenced by immunoSEQ multiplex PCR, and TCRdb holds only the in-frame ones, with some missing. The table has about 36,000 clones, roughly 89% seen once. The source is a female donor in good health, enrolled as a control in a pregnancy study. This chain uses TRBV11-2 with TRBJ2-7, with D maybe TRBD1 (5 bases). The sample consisted of CD4+ T cells from peripheral blood mononuclear cells, taken after pregnancy. In DNA form, the CDR3 reads TGTGCCAGCAGCATACAGGACGAGCAGTACTTC. Its translation is CASSIQDEQYF.